This entry lists 27 T cell receptor beta chains sequenced from one sample in a study of regulatory T cells in long-lasting Graves disease. This sample's time point: newly diagnosed GD, antithyroid drugs for less than 3 months. RNA isolated from PBMCs was used to make the TCR library. Researchers made TCR beta libraries by using iRepertoire HTBI primers and running Arm-PCR on CDR3 regions. TCRdb reprocessed the multiplex PCR reads with MiXCR, giving one entry per CDR3 protein. The sample yields 400,000 to 650,000 distinct CDR3 sequences, about 15% seen once. These records were also assigned to another study, of T cells in Graves' hyperthyroidism and ophthalmopathy.

The specimen was peripheral blood mononuclear cells (PBMCs), collected at new diagnosis, from a patient treated with antithyroid drugs. The receptor set was obtained from a woman aged 35-65 years with Graves disease.

The chain combines TRBV15 with TRBJ1-6; D unresolved. Trimming left V 0 bases short and J 7 bases short, with 10 bases between. CDR3 length: 15 amino acids. The V gene's germline CDR1 is LNHNV and CDR2 YYDKDF (reference sequence). CDR3 region: CATSRDRGLNSPLHF. The CDR3 region has the DNA TGTGCCACCAGCAGAGATCGAGGGTTGAATTCACCCCTCCACTTT.

V gene TRBV7-2 combines with J gene TRBJ1-5; D not certain. The V and J ends lost 1 base and 3 bases respectively, with 10 bases between them. CDR3 length equals 15 residues. The V gene's germline CDR1 is SGHTA and CDR2 FQGNSA. CDR3 bases: TGTGCCAGCAGCTTAGTTCCCAGGAACAATCAGCCCCAGCATTTT. Translation gives CASSLVPRNNQPQHF.

This chain uses TRBV5-1 with TRBJ1-3, with 7 bases matching TRBD1. Per the germline V gene, CDR1 is SGHRS and CDR2 is YFSETQ. CDR3 length: 13 amino acids. The V gene end was trimmed by 4 bases and the J gene end by 7 bases; junction bases not matched to a gene: 5. This CDR3 is CASSPTGKNTIYF. The DNA for the CDR3 is TGCGCCAGCAGCCCGACAGGGAAGAACACCATATATTTT.

This clonotype was detected ten times or more. The rearrangement uses TRBV27 and TRBJ1-2; D is ambiguous. Germline-derived CDR1 and CDR2 are MNHEY and SMNVEV (reference sequence). Trimming took off 2 bases at V and 2 bases at J, with 12 bases between the two ends. This CDR3 has 15 amino acids. CDR3 DNA: TGTGCCAGCAGTTTAACGCGGGCGGGAAACTATGGCTACACCTTC. Translation gives CASSLTRAGNYGYTF.

This clonotype was detected ten times or more. The V call is TRBV19, the J call TRBJ1-1; possibly TRBD1 for D (5 bases). The CDR3 covers 16 residues. Trimming pared 5 bases from V and 1 base from J, leaving 17 bases between. Germline assignment: CDR1 LNHDA and CDR2 SQIVND (reference sequence). CDR3 sequence: CASSPYLGRKNTEAFF. The CDR3, as DNA: TGTGCCAGTAGTCCTTACCTGGGACGGAAGAACACTGAAGCTTTCTTT.

This clonotype was seen ten or more times. The CDR3 protein is CATSDNGQGNTEAFF. DNA of the CDR3: TGTGCCACCAGTGACAACGGACAGGGGAACACTGAAGCTTTCTTT. The J gene is TRBJ1-1, the V gene TRBV24-1; 8 bases fit TRBD1. This CDR3 is built from 15 residues. J was trimmed by 1 base and V by 4 bases; bases with no gene match: 4. Germline V gives CDR1 KGHDR, CDR2 SFDVKD.

In its sample, this clonotype was seen many times. The chain has TRBV2 and TRBJ1-2, with D maybe TRBD1 (6 bases). The V end lost 8 bases, the J end lost 8 bases, and 18 bases lay between the germline ends. CDR1 SNHLY and CDR2 FYNNEI come from the germline V gene. The CDR3 loop spans 13 amino acids. This chain's CDR3 is CASSRTAASGYTF. The CDR3 DNA is TGTGCCAGCTCAAGGACAGCTGCCTCGGGCTACACCTTC.

This chain links TRBV15 with TRBJ1-3; maybe TRBD1 (5 bases). This CDR3 region has 18 residues. V gave up 2 bases and J gave up 2 bases, with 19 bases separating them. Per the germline V gene, CDR1 is LNHNV and CDR2 is YYDKDF (reference sequence). The CDR3 DNA sequence: TGTGCCACCAGCAGACAGAGGGGTGAGATTTCTCCTGGAAACACCATATATTTT. This encodes CATSRQRGEISPGNTIYF.

Ten or more counts support this clonotype. This chain joins TRBV11-2 and TRBJ2-7; D is perhaps TRBD2 (6 bases). The V end lost 5 bases, the J end lost 1 base, and 12 bases lay between the germline ends. The CDR3 length is 14 residues. Germline V gene lookup returns CDR1 SGHAT and CDR2 FQNNGV. The CDR3: CASSPWGDSYEQYF. CDR3 nucleotide sequence: TGTGCCAGCAGCCCATGGGGGGATTCCTACGAGCAGTACTTC.

This clonotype was seen repeatedly, ten times or more. The V call is TRBV7-2, the J call TRBJ2-5; D is perhaps TRBD2 (7 bases). The CDR3 is 14 residues long. Trimming removed 1 base from V and 5 bases from J, with 11 bases in between. CDR1 is SGHTA, CDR2 FQGNSA, per germline. CDR3 in DNA: TGTGCCAGCAGCTTAGAGGGGGGGCGGGAGACCCAGTACTTC. Its protein product is CASSLEGGRETQYF.

This clonotype has only a few counts. J is TRBJ1-4 and V is TRBV6-1; D call uncertain. V lost 2 bases and J lost 12, with 25 bases in between. CDR1 and CDR2 from the germline V gene are MNHNS and SASEGT. The CDR3 has 17 amino acids. CDR3 coding DNA: TGTGCCAGCAGTGAAAATTCGAAACGGCCTATCGTCGAGGAACTGTTTTTT. It yields the protein CASSENSKRPIVEELFF.

This clonotype was counted ten times or more. The chain recombines TRBV28 with TRBJ1-1; the D gene is possibly TRBD1 (6 bases). In germline, CDR1 is MDHEN, CDR2 SYDVKM. This CDR3 has 15 residues. The germline V and J ends were trimmed by 5 bases and 5 bases, with 18 bases remaining between them. The CDR3 is CASSQAGARGTEAFF. CDR3 nucleotide sequence: TGTGCCAGCAGTCAAGCAGGGGCAAGGGGTACTGAAGCTTTCTTT.

Details on this clonotype: This could be a read error, since a much larger clone is one nucleotide away. V usage is TRBV6-2 or TRBV6-3 and J usage is TRBJ2-2, with 11 bases matching TRBD2. CDR3 length: 15 residues. The V and J ends lost 6 bases and 3 bases, in that order; junction bases with no gene match: 3. Germline values: CDR1 MNHEY, CDR2 SVGEGT. Here the CDR3 reads CASRRLAGYTGELFF. CDR3 in DNA: TGTGCCAGCAGAAGACTAGCGGGGTACACCGGGGAGCTGTTTTTT.

The chain links TRBV10-3 to TRBJ2-1; 8 nucleotides match TRBD1. CDR1 is ENHRY and CDR2 is SYGVKD in the germline V gene. V lost 6 bases and J lost 2; bases outside the gene matches: 0. The CDR3 runs to 13 residues. In DNA, the CDR3 is TGTGCCATCAGACAGGGGGCCTACAATGAGCAGTTCTTC. Translating gives CAIRQGAYNEQFF.

The rearrangement uses TRBV5-6 and TRBJ2-7, with TRBD1 matching 11 bases. The germline gives CDR1 SGHDT, CDR2 YYEEEE. CDR3 size: 13 residues. V lost 4 bases, J lost 7 bases, and 4 bases stayed unmatched. The CDR3 DNA reads TGTGCCAGCAGCATCGGGACAGGGGGTGAGCAGTACTTC. Protein: CASSIGTGGEQYF.

The chain combines TRBV30 with TRBJ1-1, with a weak D call TRBD1 (6 bases). The CDR3 loop spans 17 amino acids. The germline gives CDR1 GTSNPN, CDR2 SVGIG (reference sequence). V lost 1 base, J lost 1 base, and 19 bases lay in between. CDR3 in amino acids: CAWSAYSRQASNTEAFF. The CDR3 nucleotides are TGTGCCTGGAGTGCATACTCCCGACAGGCCTCGAACACTGAAGCTTTCTTT.

A few counts support this clonotype. V and J are TRBV27 and TRBJ1-2; no definite D call. This CDR3 is built from 15 residues. Germline assignment: CDR1 MNHEY and CDR2 SMNVEV (reference sequence). Deletions cut 6 bases from V and 5 bases from J, with 19 bases between. The CDR3 reads CASREPGGLDYGYTF. The DNA for the CDR3 is TGTGCCAGCAGGGAGCCGGGAGGACTTGATTATGGCTACACCTTC.

At least ten counts were recorded for this clonotype. The chain couples TRBV7-2 to TRBJ1-5; 9 nucleotides align to TRBD1. CDR1 and CDR2 (germline): SGHTA, FQGNSA. The CDR3 runs to 16 residues. Germline trimming cut 5 bases from V and 3 bases from J; bases unmatched to any gene: 8. The CDR3 nucleotides are TGTGCCAGCAGCCCCTCGGACAGGGGACTCAATCAGCCCCAGCATTTT. Its protein product is CASSPSDRGLNQPQHF.

This clonotype was detected ten times or more. The CDR3 coding sequence is TGTGCCAGCAGAAACAGGGGGCTCAGTGAAAAACTGTTTTTT. It translates to CASRNRGLSEKLFF. J is TRBJ1-4 and V is TRBV28; 9 bases fit TRBD1. CDR1 is MDHEN, CDR2 SYDVKM, per germline. The V gene end was trimmed by 6 bases and the J gene end by 7 bases; junction bases not matched to a gene: 6. This CDR3 has 14 residues.

This clonotype was detected ten times or more. The chain employs TRBV19 and TRBJ1-2; D might be TRBD1 (5 bases). In germline, CDR1 is LNHDA, CDR2 SQIVND (reference sequence). V lost 1 base, J lost 2 bases, and 11 bases lay in between. There are 15 residues in the CDR3. CDR3 loop: CASSIVGEGNYGYTF. CDR3 coding DNA: TGTGCCAGTAGTATAGTAGGGGAAGGGAACTATGGCTACACCTTC. The variable domain in full, completed from reference TRBV19 and TRBJ1-2, reads DGGITQSPKYLFRKEGQNVTLSCEQNLNHDAMYWYRQDPGQGLRLIYYSQIVNDFQKGDIAEGYSVSREKKESFPLTVTSAQKNPTAFYLCASSIVGEGNYGYTFGSGTRLTVV.

This rearrangement joins TRBV12-5 to TRBJ2-5; D call uncertain. The CDR3 spans 13 residues. V was pared by 2 bases and J by 5 bases, with 9 bases between. Germline loops: CDR1 LGHNT, CDR2 FRNRAP. CDR3 in DNA: TGTGCTAGTGGTTTGTCCCTGTCGGAGACCCAGTACTTC. It specifies CASGLSLSETQYF.

This clonotype has a handful of counts. The chain couples TRBV18 to TRBJ2-7; D is perhaps TRBD2 (5 bases). V dropped 8 bases and J dropped 2 bases, with 13 bases sitting between them. The CDR3 covers 13 residues. Germline V gene data show CDR1 as KGHSH and CDR2 as LQKENI. The CDR3 is CASSHGDTYEQYF. Written as DNA, the CDR3 is TGTGCCAGCAGTCACGGGGATACCTACGAGCAGTACTTC.

This clonotype was seen ten or more times. The chain recombines TRBV7-9 with TRBJ2-1; 8 nucleotides match TRBD1. The ends lost 5 bases at V and 4 bases at J; junction bases unmatched: 7. Germline V CDR1 and CDR2: SEHNR, FQNEAQ (reference sequence). This CDR3 is built from 15 residues. The CDR3 coding sequence is TGTGCCAGCAGCCATGGACAGGGTCGTTACAATGAGCAGTTCTTC. Its translation: CASSHGQGRYNEQFF.

The J gene is TRBJ2-3, the V gene TRBV2; no reliable D call. The V end lost 2 bases, the J end lost 11 bases, and 17 bases lay between the germline ends. The CDR3 consists of 14 residues. Germline V gene data show CDR1 as SNHLY and CDR2 as FYNNEI. DNA of the CDR3: TGTGCCAGCAGTGAAACACCCGTACCCTTAGGGCAGTATTTT. Amino acids: CASSETPVPLGQYF.

At least ten counts were recorded for this clonotype. The rearrangement links TRBV11-2 to TRBJ2-1; 7 bases are shared with TRBD1. Germline trimming cut 3 bases from V and 1 base from J; bases unmatched to any gene: 9. The CDR3 sequence is 17 residues long. Germline V CDR1 and CDR2: SGHAT, FQNNGV. The CDR3 DNA reads TGTGCCAGCAGCTTCCGGGCGACAGGGATTTCCTACAATGAGCAGTTCTTC. Translating it yields CASSFRATGISYNEQFF.

V gene TRBV10-3 combines with J gene TRBJ1-4; D uncertain. The germline V gene has CDR1 ENHRY and CDR2 SYGVKD. The V and J ends lost 2 bases and 5 bases respectively, with 6 bases between them. The CDR3 is 13 residues long. The CDR3: CAISERKNEKLFF. DNA for the CDR3: TGTGCCATCAGTGAGAGGAAGAATGAAAAACTGTTTTTT.

The chain joins TRBV5-4 to TRBJ1-1, with TRBD1 identical over 8 bases. V shed 2 bases and J 12 bases; nucleotides not matched to a gene: 9. CDR3 size: 13 residues. The germline gives CDR1 SGHNT, CDR2 YYREEE (reference sequence). The CDR3 DNA reads as TGTGCCAGCAGCTTTTCAGGGGGCGCTTGGACTTTCTTT. Its protein is CASSFSGGAWTFF. Full variable domain (outside the CDR3, taken from reference TRBV5-4 and TRBJ1-1): ETGVTQSPTHLIKTRGQQVTLRCSSQSGHNTVSWYQQALGQGPQFIFQYYREEENGRGNFPPRFSGLQFPNYSSELNVNALELDDSALYLCASSFSGGAWTFFGQGTRLTVV.